Presented here are 30 T cell receptor beta chains from one specimen sequenced in a study of blood T cells in healthy people across ages. A second PCR, run for about 7 to 11 cycles, used a sample-barcoded 5' primer plus a J-beta primer mix. Each CDR3 protein gets one entry after TCRdb re-called the 5' RACE reads with MiXCR. This sample has 1,800,000 or so distinct CDR3 sequences, with around 40% found just once. The sequenced material came from blood. These receptors all come from a human donor in good health.

The chain uses TRBV5-1 and TRBJ2-7; 10 positions agree with TRBD2. Germline CDR1 reads SGHRS; CDR2 reads YFSETQ. The length of the CDR3 is 16 residues. J was trimmed by 0 bases and V by 0 bases; bases with no gene match: 3. The CDR3 DNA reads TGCGCCAGCAGCTTGGAGGCTAGCGGGAGCTCCTACGAGCAGTACTTC. Translating it yields CASSLEASGSSYEQYF.

This clonotype was seen only a few times. The chain joins TRBV5-1 to TRBJ1-1, with D possibly being TRBD1 (6 bases). V was clipped by 0 bases and J by 6 bases, with 15 bases between them. CDR1 and CDR2 from the germline V gene are SGHRS and YFSETQ. The CDR3 runs 15 residues. DNA of the CDR3: TGCGCCAGCAGCTTGGTTCAGGGGTGGGTTGCTGAAGCTTTCTTT. Its translation is CASSLVQGWVAEAFF.

V and J are TRBV5-1 and TRBJ2-3; TRBD2 matches at 7 bases. V gave up 2 bases and J gave up 1 base; unmatched junction bases: 7. CDR1 is SGHRS, CDR2 YFSETQ, per germline. The CDR3 sequence is 16 residues long. CDR3: CASSFLGGGRTDTQYF. The CDR3 nucleotides read TGCGCCAGCAGCTTCTTAGGCGGGGGACGCACAGATACGCAGTATTTT.

The rearrangement uses TRBV20-1 and TRBJ2-5, with D hard to call. V was pared by 6 bases and J by 12 bases, with 17 bases between. Germline values: CDR1 DFQATT, CDR2 SNEGSKA (reference sequence). The CDR3 is made up of 11 amino acids. The CDR3 is CSAPLLREEYF. In nucleotides, the CDR3 is TGCAGTGCCCCGTTGTTGCGAGAGGAGTACTTC.

This clonotype was recorded a few times. J is TRBJ1-3 and V is TRBV6-2 or TRBV6-3; D remains unclear. The CDR3 totals 14 residues. Germline loops: CDR1 MNHEY, CDR2 SVGEGT. Trimming shortened V by 6 bases and J by 0 bases, and 9 bases separated the two germline ends. The CDR3 DNA follows: TGTGCCAGCAGCTACGGGGACTCTGGAAACACCATATATTTT. This gives the protein CASSYGDSGNTIYF.

The chain carries TRBV6-1 and TRBJ1-2; 7 bases match TRBD1. V gave up 4 bases and J gave up 4 bases; unmatched junction bases: 6. In germline, CDR1 is MNHNS, CDR2 SASEGT. This CDR3 region has 14 residues. The CDR3 nucleotides are TGTGCCAGCAGTGGACAGGGCCTCTTCTATGGCTACACCTTC. Amino acids: CASSGQGLFYGYTF.

J is TRBJ2-3 and V is TRBV4-2; a weak D match, TRBD2 (6 bases). Germline CDR1 LGHNA, CDR2 YNFKEQ. This CDR3 spans 14 amino acids. V lost 0 bases to trimming and J lost 9 bases, with 13 bases between them. This CDR3 reads CASSQDRNGGTQYF. CDR3 nucleotide sequence: TGTGCCAGCAGCCAAGATCGGAACGGGGGAACGCAGTATTTT.

In its sample, this clonotype was seen a few times. The CDR3 sequence is CSALLGYNEQFF. The CDR3 nucleotides are TGCAGCGCCCTGTTAGGGTACAATGAGCAGTTCTTC. This chain connects TRBV29-1 to TRBJ2-1; no firm D call. V was shortened by 7 bases and J by 4 bases, with 11 bases between the two germline ends. The CDR3 extends over 12 amino acids. Germline assignment: CDR1 SQVTM and CDR2 ANQGSEA.

The chain recombines TRBV27 with TRBJ2-7; 9 bases line up with TRBD1. Trimming cost V 5 bases and J 2 bases; bases outside gene matches: 10. The CDR3 contains 16 residues. CDR1 is MNHEY, CDR2 SMNVEV, per germline (reference sequence). The chain's CDR3 is CASSPPYRGRAYEQYF. CDR3 nucleotide sequence: TGTGCCAGCAGTCCACCATACAGGGGGCGCGCCTACGAGCAGTACTTC.

This clonotype was counted a single time. The rearrangement joins TRBV18 to TRBJ2-2; D is ambiguous. The V and J ends lost 6 bases and 6 bases respectively, with 17 bases between them. This CDR3 has 15 amino acids. Germline CDR1 is KGHSH and CDR2 is LQKENI. DNA of the CDR3: TGTGCCAGCTCGCGCCGAGCACCTCCGGCCGGGGAGCTGTTTTTT. This translates into CASSRRAPPAGELFF. Together with reference TRBV18 and TRBJ2-2, the CDR3 gives the full variable domain: NAGVMQNPRHLVRRRGQEARLRCSPMKGHSHVYWYRQLPEEGLKFMVYLQKENIIDESGMPKERFSAEFPKEGPSILRIQQVVRGDSAAYFCASSRRAPPAGELFFGEGSRLTVL.

The chain has TRBV5-1 and TRBJ1-6; D not certain. With 0 bases removed from V and 6 bases from J, the gap between germline ends came to 4 bases. CDR1 and CDR2 (germline): SGHRS, YFSETQ. This CDR3 contains 13 residues. The DNA for the CDR3 is TGCGCCAGCAGCTTGGCCGTTAATTCACCCCTCCACTTT. It is translated as CASSLAVNSPLHF.

This clonotype has a handful of counts. The rearrangement links TRBV3-1 to TRBJ2-3; a weak D match, TRBD2 (6 bases). The CDR3 contains 16 residues. Trimming pared 4 bases from V and 4 bases from J, leaving 18 bases between. Germline lookup yields CDR1 LGHDT and CDR2 YNNKEL (reference sequence). The CDR3 coding sequence is TGTGCCAGCAGCCGACACCGGAGGGAAGCGGCAGATACGCAGTATTTT. Its protein product is CASSRHRREAADTQYF.

This clonotype was seen only a few times. The rearrangement links TRBV29-1 to TRBJ1-2, with 9 bases lining up with TRBD1. V was pared by 5 bases and J by 4 bases, with 11 bases of the junction left unmatched. Germline CDR1 and CDR2: SQVTM and ANQGSEA. The CDR3 is 15 amino acids. The CDR3 reads CSVSTGQGLGYGYTF. DNA of the CDR3: TGCAGCGTTTCCACGGGACAGGGCTTGGGCTATGGCTACACCTTC.

This chain joins TRBV5-1 and TRBJ2-5, with D tentatively TRBD2 (5 bases). The CDR3 is made up of 13 amino acids. Trimming cost V 4 bases and J 11 bases, with 18 bases left between them. Germline V gene lookup returns CDR1 SGHRS and CDR2 YFSETQ. The CDR3: CASSPDSPYGQYF. CDR3 in DNA: TGCGCCAGCAGCCCGGACTCGCCCTACGGGCAGTACTTC.

This clonotype was seen a handful of times. The chain recombines TRBV13 with TRBJ1-6; D gene ambiguous. V lost 4 bases and J lost 4, with 11 bases in between. This CDR3 is built from 15 residues. Germline CDR1 and CDR2: PRHDT and FYEKMQ (reference sequence). CDR3 sequence (DNA): TGTGCCAGCAGCTCAACTCTCGGGTATAATTCACCCCTCCACTTT. Translating it yields CASSSTLGYNSPLHF. The full variable domain, in which reference TRBV13 and TRBJ1-6 provide the parts outside the CDR3, is AAGVIQSPRHLIKEKRETATLKCYPIPRHDTVYWYQQGPGQDPQFLISFYEKMQSDKGSIPDRFSAQQFSDYHSELNMSSLELGDSALYFCASSSTLGYNSPLHFGNGTRLTVT.

This chain connects TRBV9 to TRBJ2-3; D remains ambiguous. Per the germline V gene, CDR1 is SGDLS and CDR2 is YYNGEE. This CDR3 region has 13 residues. V was cut by 4 bases and J by 6 bases, with 12 bases left in between. For the CDR3, the DNA is TGTGCCAGCAGCCACATCTTATTGGATACGCAGTATTTT. Amino acids: CASSHILLDTQYF.

V usage is TRBV12-3 or TRBV12-4 and J usage is TRBJ2-1, with D perhaps matching TRBD1 or TRBD2 (6 bases each). V was pared by 4 bases and J by 9 bases, with 13 bases between. The CDR3 contains 13 residues. The CDR3 loop reads CASSYGGEGEQFF. CDR3 coding DNA: TGTGCCAGCAGTTACGGGGGCGAGGGTGAGCAGTTCTTC.

This chain connects TRBV7-6 to TRBJ2-2, with 9 bases matching TRBD2. The CDR3 totals 17 residues. Trimming removed 1 base from V and 2 bases from J; junction bases left unmatched: 5. Germline CDR1 SGHVS, CDR2 FNYEAQ. CDR3 DNA: TGTGCCAGCAGCTTAGAGCCTAGCGGGACCAACACCGGGGAGCTGTTTTTT. Protein sequence: CASSLEPSGTNTGELFF.

This clonotype was picked up a small number of times. The chain is built from TRBV20-1 and TRBJ2-4; maybe TRBD1 (5 bases). Trimming removed 1 base at V and 9 bases at J, with 10 bases between. The length of the CDR3 is 12 residues. Germline loops: CDR1 DFQATT, CDR2 SNEGSKA (reference sequence). DNA of the CDR3: TGCAGTGCTAGAGCGTCCCAGGGCATTCAGTACTTC. Its translation is CSARASQGIQYF.

This clonotype was seen more than once but under ten times. The chain couples TRBV29-1 to TRBJ1-1; D remains unclear. Germline CDR1 SQVTM, CDR2 ANQGSEA. The CDR3 sequence is 11 residues long. V shed 4 bases and J shed 10 bases, with 13 bases lying between them. In nucleotides, the CDR3 is TGCAGCGTTGTAATAGATCTCTTAGCTTTCTTT. The encoded protein is CSVVIDLLAFF.

The chain couples TRBV7-2 to TRBJ2-1; no definite D call. The germline V gene has CDR1 SGHTA and CDR2 FQGNSA. This CDR3 comprises 13 residues. Trimming took off 1 base at V and 13 bases at J, with 14 bases between the two ends. CDR3 nucleotide sequence: TGTGCCAGCAGCTTAGGTACAAAAGAGACCCAGTTCTTC. Amino acids: CASSLGTKETQFF. Full variable domain (missing parts from reference TRBV7-2 and TRBJ2-1): GAGVSQSPSNKVTEKGKDVELRCDPISGHTALYWYRQSLGQGLEFLIYFQGNSAPDKSGLPSDRFSAERTGGSVSTLTIQRTQQEDSAVYLCASSLGTKETQFFGPGTRLTVL.

This clonotype has only a few counts. CDR3 protein: CATTGMCGDTQYF. The CDR3 bases are TGTGCCACCACCGGTATGTGTGGTGATACGCAGTATTTT. The chain employs TRBV6-9 and TRBJ2-3, with D uncertain. V gave up 10 bases and J gave up 6 bases, with 17 bases separating them. CDR3 size: 13 residues. CDR1 and CDR2 from the germline V gene are MNHGY and SVAAGI.

This chain connects TRBV7-2 to TRBJ2-3; TRBD2 aligns across 7 bases. Per germline, CDR1 SGHTA and CDR2 FQGNSA. Germline trimming cut 5 bases from V and 0 bases from J; bases unmatched to any gene: 11. There are 17 residues in the CDR3. The CDR3 bases are TGTGCCAGCAGCCCTAGACTAGCAGGTCCTAGCACAGATACGCAGTATTTT. Its protein product is CASSPRLAGPSTDTQYF.

The chain uses TRBV24-1 and TRBJ2-1, with 13 bases matching TRBD2. With 4 bases clipped from V and 8 bases from J, the junction kept 7 bases outside the gene matches. CDR1 is KGHDR, CDR2 SFDVKD, per germline. This CDR3 is built from 16 residues. The CDR3 bases are TGTGCCACCAGTGAACTCGGGACTAGCGGGGCCCATGAGCAGTTCTTC. Protein sequence: CATSELGTSGAHEQFF.

The rearrangement links TRBV9 to TRBJ1-2; 7 nucleotides align to TRBD1. CDR3 length: 16 amino acids. V lost 3 bases and J lost 3; bases outside the gene matches: 11. Germline CDR1 reads SGDLS; CDR2 reads YYNGEE. CDR3 in amino acids: CASSAGRGSLDYGYTF. DNA of the CDR3: TGTGCCAGCAGCGCCGGCAGGGGGTCGTTGGACTATGGCTACACCTTC.

The chain recombines TRBV7-9 with TRBJ1-5, with 8 bases that match TRBD1. The CDR3 covers 15 residues. Germline V CDR1 and CDR2: SEHNR, FQNEAQ (reference sequence). J gave up 7 bases and V 4 bases, and 9 bases lay outside the gene matches. The DNA of the CDR3 is TGTGCCAGCAGCTCCGGACAGGGAGTGAGGCAGCCCCAGCATTTT. Its translation is CASSSGQGVRQPQHF.

A single count supports this clonotype. V gene TRBV6-1 combines with J gene TRBJ2-3; D gene uncertain. The germline V gene has CDR1 MNHNS and CDR2 SASEGT. Trimming removed 10 bases from V and 7 bases from J, with 18 bases in between. CDR3 length: 13 amino acids. CDR3 bases: TGTGCCATTTCGACACGGACCTTGAATACGCAGTATTTT. Residues: CAISTRTLNTQYF.

This clonotype has a handful of counts. The chain combines TRBV6-2 or TRBV6-3 with TRBJ1-4, with D unresolved. The CDR3 consists of 14 residues. Trimming shortened V by 7 bases and J by 2 bases, and 11 bases separated the two germline ends. The V gene's germline CDR1 is MNHEY and CDR2 SVGEGT. The CDR3 loop reads CASTATVTNEKLFF. CDR3 nucleotides: TGTGCCAGCACCGCGACTGTCACTAATGAAAAACTGTTTTTT.

V gene TRBV5-1 combines with J gene TRBJ1-1; 9 nucleotides line up with TRBD1. V dropped 4 bases and J dropped 5; count of bases not matched to a gene: 12. The CDR3 has 16 amino acids. Germline CDR1 is SGHRS and CDR2 is YFSETQ. DNA of the CDR3: TGCGCCAGCAGCCTCCGACAGGGTGGACAGGGGACTGAAGCTTTCTTT. Translating it yields CASSLRQGGQGTEAFF.

This clonotype was counted between two and nine times. J is TRBJ2-1 and V is TRBV24-1, with D hard to call. Germline CDR1 reads KGHDR; CDR2 reads SFDVKD. With 3 bases removed from V and 9 bases from J, the gap between germline ends came to 17 bases. The CDR3 sequence is 15 residues long. CDR3 coding DNA: TGTGCCACCAGTGATCGGTCCGACGGCATCAGTGAGCAGTTCTTC. Encoded protein: CATSDRSDGISEQFF.